The 32 T cell receptor beta chains presented below share a single source sample, sequenced in a study of cytomegalovirus exposure and HLA in healthy donors (TCRdb year 2017). The receptor library was made with the immunoSEQ multiplex PCR assay. A mixture of 60 forward primers for TCR Vbeta segments and 13 reverse primers for TCR Jbeta segments was used in the multiplex PCR. TCRdb carries this immuneACCESS record with in-frame sequences only. Its versions omit some clonotypes, under half of them owing to an unresolved V gene in the studies checked, with the rest unexplained. The sample yields around 120,000 clones; roughly 62% were counted once. The top ten clonotypes cover about 1.6% of the sample. The sequencing input was PBMCs. These receptors were taken from a young man in good health and CMV-seropositive.

The chain recombines TRBV7-9 with TRBJ1-5; 9 bases agree with TRBD1. The V and J ends lost 5 bases and 0 bases, in that order; junction bases with no gene match: 5. The CDR3 is 16 amino acids. Looked up from germline, CDR1 is SEHNR and CDR2 is FQNEAQ (reference sequence). The CDR3 is CASSHDRGFSNQPQHF. As DNA, the CDR3 is TGTGCCAGCAGCCACGACAGGGGGTTTAGCAATCAGCCCCAGCATTTT.

The chain recombines TRBV2 with TRBJ1-6, with 7 nucleotides matching TRBD1. V shed 1 base, J shed 13 bases, and the junction held 7 bases outside the gene matches. The CDR3 is made up of 14 amino acids. The V gene's germline CDR1 is SNHLY and CDR2 FYNNEI. The CDR3 sequence: CASSEDRGSDPLHF. The CDR3 DNA is TGTGCCAGCAGTGAAGACAGGGGCAGCGATCCCCTCCACTTT.

This clone occurred a few times. This chain links TRBV28 with TRBJ1-1; D uncertain. CDR1 is MDHEN, CDR2 SYDVKM, per germline. V was shortened by 2 bases and J by 7 bases, with 8 bases between the two germline ends. The length of the CDR3 is 12 residues. The CDR3 here is CASSLTNFEAFF. Written as DNA, the CDR3 is TGTGCCAGCAGTTTAACAAATTTTGAAGCTTTCTTT.

There are a few counts of this clone. J is TRBJ2-3 and V is TRBV5-1, with 15 bases identical to TRBD2. The CDR3 spans 20 residues. V trimming: 0 bases; J trimming: 0 bases; junction bases outside the gene matches: 8. CDR1 is SGHRS and CDR2 is YFSETQ in the germline V gene. The CDR3 bases are TGCGCCAGCAGCTTGGTGGCGGGACTAGCGGGAGGCCTTAGCACAGATACGCAGTATTTT. Translation: CASSLVAGLAGGLSTDTQYF.

This clone showed up just a few times. The V and J genes are TRBV11-2 and TRBJ1-1; D not certain. Trimming took off 5 bases at V and 5 bases at J, with 9 bases between the two ends. The CDR3 is 12 residues long. Germline V lookup: CDR1 SGHAT, CDR2 FQNNGV. The CDR3 loop reads CASSQHSTEAFF. For the CDR3, the DNA is TGTGCCAGCAGCCAGCACAGTACTGAAGCTTTCTTT.

The V gene is TRBV4-1, the J gene TRBJ2-7; 8 bases agree with TRBD1. The V gene's germline CDR1 is MGHRA and CDR2 YSYEKL. The CDR3 extends over 13 amino acids. V was pared by 4 bases and J by 4 bases, with 3 bases of the junction left unmatched. DNA of the CDR3: TGCGCCAGCAGCCTAGGACAGGGTTACGAGCAGTACTTC. The encoded protein is CASSLGQGYEQYF.

V usage is TRBV9 and J usage is TRBJ1-2; D unresolved. The germline V and J ends were trimmed by 1 base and 4 bases, with 20 bases remaining between them. Germline assignment: CDR1 SGDLS and CDR2 YYNGEE. The length of the CDR3 is 17 residues. The CDR3 coding sequence is TGTGCCAGCAGCGTATCTCAGAGAGGAAGCTTCGGCTATGGCTACACCTTC. Amino acids: CASSVSQRGSFGYGYTF.

The chain is built from TRBV4-2 and TRBJ2-1, with D possibly matching TRBD2 (5 bases). The germline V gene has CDR1 LGHNA and CDR2 YNFKEQ. The CDR3 extends over 13 amino acids. Trimming removed 1 base from V and 12 bases from J, with 13 bases in between. Here the CDR3 reads CASSQGSGMVQFF. The CDR3 nucleotides read TGTGCCAGCAGCCAAGGGTCGGGAATGGTGCAGTTCTTC.

The chain carries TRBV6-1 and TRBJ1-6; 10 bases match TRBD1. Germline trimming cut 4 bases from V and 9 bases from J; bases unmatched to any gene: 6. The CDR3 extends over 15 amino acids. Per the germline V gene, CDR1 is MNHNS and CDR2 is SASEGT. This CDR3 reads CASSGQGAAASPLHF. In nucleotides, the CDR3 is TGTGCCAGCAGTGGACAGGGGGCCGCGGCTTCACCCCTCCACTTT.

This clone was seen a handful of times. The J gene is TRBJ2-1, the V gene TRBV2; 10 bases match TRBD2. The V and J ends lost 4 bases and 4 bases, in that order; junction bases with no gene match: 10. There are 17 residues in the CDR3. Looked up from germline, CDR1 is SNHLY and CDR2 is FYNNEI. The DNA of the CDR3 is TGTGCCAGCAGTGGGGGGTCCGGGACTAGCGAATACAATGAGCAGTTCTTC. As protein: CASSGGSGTSEYNEQFF. Drawing the rest from reference TRBV2 and TRBJ2-1, the complete variable domain is EPEVTQTPSHQVTQMGQEVILRCVPISNHLYFYWYRQILGQKVEFLVSFYNNEISEKSEIFDDQFSVERPDGSNFTLKIRSTKLEDSAMYFCASSGGSGTSEYNEQFFGPGTRLTVL.

The chain is built from TRBV6-4 and TRBJ2-5, with TRBD1 identical over 7 bases. The end of the DNA aligns better with TRBJ2-7, so the J call may be wrong. The CDR3 sequence is 16 residues long. CDR1 and CDR2 (germline): MRHNA, SNTAGT. This chain's CDR3 is CASTAPGQSLFYEQYF. Here the CDR3 DNA reads TGTGCCAGCACTGCCCCGGGACAGTCCCTTTTCTACGAGCAGTACTTC.

J is TRBJ1-3 and V is TRBV18; TRBD1 might be the D (5 bases). This CDR3 region has 13 residues. Trimming cost V 2 bases and J 8 bases, with 10 bases left between them. The germline gives CDR1 KGHSH, CDR2 LQKENI. The CDR3 sequence is CASSPVTVDTIYF. The CDR3 coding sequence is TGTGCCAGCTCACCAGTGACAGTGGACACCATATATTTT.

This rearrangement joins TRBV6-1 to TRBJ2-1; a weak D match, TRBD1 (6 bases). This CDR3 has 14 residues. With 7 bases removed from V and 0 bases from J, the gap between germline ends came to 10 bases. Germline V gene data show CDR1 as MNHNS and CDR2 as SASEGT. In DNA form, the CDR3 reads TGTGCCAGCATCCAGGGGAGCTCCTACAATGAGCAGTTCTTC. It codes for CASIQGSSYNEQFF.

The J gene is TRBJ2-1, the V gene TRBV5-1; 11 positions agree with TRBD2. The CDR3 length is 15 residues. CDR1 is SGHRS and CDR2 is YFSETQ in the germline V gene. Losses at the gene ends were 0 bases for V and 6 bases for J; bases not matched to a gene: 2. The CDR3 is CASSLGGLAGNEQFF. The CDR3 nucleotides read TGCGCCAGCAGCTTGGGCGGACTAGCGGGCAATGAGCAGTTCTTC. Full variable domain (outside the CDR3, taken from reference TRBV5-1 and TRBJ2-1): KAGVTQTPRYLIKTRGQQVTLSCSPISGHRSVSWYQQTPGQGLQFLFEYFSETQRNKGNFPGRFSGRQFSNSRSEMNVSTLELGDSALYLCASSLGGLAGNEQFFGPGTRLTVL.

This chain joins TRBV7-9 and TRBJ1-2, with 9 bases fitting TRBD1. The CDR3 has 16 residues. The J segment lost 5 bases and the V segment lost 8 bases, leaving 15 bases of the junction unmatched. The germline V gene has CDR1 SEHNR and CDR2 FQNEAQ (reference sequence). In nucleotides, the CDR3 is TGTGCCAGCGGGGGACAGGGTCTAACCTTTATATATGGCTACACCTTC. This codes for CASGGQGLTFIYGYTF.

This clone was counted once. This chain connects TRBV4-1 to TRBJ2-1, with 9 nucleotides matching TRBD2. The CDR3 contains 16 residues. V shed 3 bases and J 4 bases; nucleotides not matched to a gene: 7. Germline V CDR1 and CDR2: MGHRA, YSYEKL. The chain's CDR3 is CASSQEAGGLYNEQFF. The CDR3 coding sequence is TGCGCCAGCAGCCAGGAAGCGGGAGGCCTTTACAATGAGCAGTTCTTC.

The chain couples TRBV5-1 to TRBJ1-1; 7 bases are a match to TRBD1. The CDR3 runs 15 residues. Trimming took 4 bases from V and 1 from J; bases not matched to a gene: 7. The germline gives CDR1 SGHRS, CDR2 YFSETQ. The CDR3 region is CASSPGGTENTEAFF. In nucleotides, the CDR3 is TGCGCCAGCAGCCCAGGCGGGACAGAGAACACTGAAGCTTTCTTT. Combining the CDR3 with reference TRBV5-1 and TRBJ1-1 gives the whole variable domain KAGVTQTPRYLIKTRGQQVTLSCSPISGHRSVSWYQQTPGQGLQFLFEYFSETQRNKGNFPGRFSGRQFSNSRSEMNVSTLELGDSALYLCASSPGGTENTEAFFGQGTRLTVV.

V and J are TRBV4-1 and TRBJ2-3; TRBD2 agrees at 14 bases. The germline CDR1 and CDR2 sequences are MGHRA and YSYEKL. The trim removed 3 bases at V and 8 bases at J, leaving 7 bases unmatched. This CDR3 region has 16 residues. Here the CDR3 reads CASSQGLAGATGTQYF. The CDR3 nucleotides are TGCGCCAGCAGCCAGGGACTAGCGGGAGCCACGGGTACGCAGTATTTT.

V gene TRBV4-3 combines with J gene TRBJ2-3; 7 bases agree with TRBD1. The CDR3 is 17 amino acids. Losses at the gene ends were 1 base for V and 2 bases for J; bases not matched to a gene: 9. Germline CDR1 LGHNA, CDR2 YSLEER. In nucleotides, the CDR3 is TGCGCCAGCAGCCAAGGTACCGACAGGGCTAACACAGATACGCAGTATTTT. Encoded protein: CASSQGTDRANTDTQYF.

This clone occurred a few times. CDR3 DNA sequence: TGTGCCAGCAGCTTTACTAGCGGGCTAAGGACCCAGTACTTC. It translates to CASSFTSGLRTQYF. The chain is built from TRBV7-2 and TRBJ2-5; TRBD2 matches at 9 bases. With 3 bases clipped from V and 7 bases from J, the junction kept 6 bases outside the gene matches. The CDR3 is made up of 14 amino acids. Germline assignment: CDR1 SGHTA and CDR2 FQGNSA.

This chain connects TRBV30 to TRBJ2-1; D is perhaps TRBD1 (5 bases). The germline V gene encodes CDR1 GTSNPN and CDR2 SVGIG (reference sequence). The V gene lost 0 bases and the J gene lost 2 bases, with 8 bases spanning the gap. CDR3 size: 14 residues. The CDR3 DNA reads TGTGCCTGGAGTGTATCCAGGGCCTACAATGAGCAGTTCTTC. As protein: CAWSVSRAYNEQFF.

The chain links TRBV27 to TRBJ1-6; a weak D match, TRBD1 (5 bases). The germline V and J ends were trimmed by 1 base and 7 bases, with 8 bases remaining between them. Germline CDR1 and CDR2: MNHEY and SMNVEV (reference sequence). The CDR3 length is 14 residues. The CDR3 bases are TGTGCCAGCAGTTTATGGGGCGTCAATTCACCCCTCCACTTT. Protein: CASSLWGVNSPLHF.

This clone came up a few times. V and J are TRBV5-1 and TRBJ2-7, with 7 bases that match TRBD2. V lost 3 bases and J lost 2; bases outside the gene matches: 8. Germline CDR1 is SGHRS and CDR2 is YFSETQ. This CDR3 comprises 15 residues. In nucleotides, the CDR3 is TGCGCCAGCAGCTCGCCTAGCGGTAGAACCTACGAGCAGTACTTC. Protein: CASSSPSGRTYEQYF. The full variable domain, its missing parts supplied by reference TRBV5-1 and TRBJ2-7, is KAGVTQTPRYLIKTRGQQVTLSCSPISGHRSVSWYQQTPGQGLQFLFEYFSETQRNKGNFPGRFSGRQFSNSRSEMNVSTLELGDSALYLCASSSPSGRTYEQYFGPGTRLTVT.

The chain employs TRBV6-5 and TRBJ1-3; D unresolved. Germline CDR1 is MNHEY and CDR2 is SVGAGI. Trimming shortened V by 5 bases and J by 2 bases, and 13 bases separated the two germline ends. The CDR3 is 15 residues long. CDR3 in DNA: TGTGCCAGCAGTCAGCGGTGGCCCCCTGGAAACACCATATATTTT. Its protein product is CASSQRWPPGNTIYF.

This clone appeared a single time. The chain recombines TRBV29-1 with TRBJ2-5, with TRBD1 matching 7 bases. The germline V gene has CDR1 SQVTM and CDR2 ANQGSEA. This CDR3 is 12 amino acids long. The V gene end was trimmed by 2 bases and the J gene end by 7 bases; junction bases not matched to a gene: 4. CDR3 in DNA: TGCAGCGTTGAAACAGGGGCCGGGACCCAGTACTTC. It translates to CSVETGAGTQYF.

The J gene is TRBJ2-5, the V gene TRBV5-1; 7 bases are shared with TRBD2. V gave up 4 bases and J gave up 1 base; unmatched junction bases: 10. The CDR3 extends over 16 amino acids. Per germline, CDR1 SGHRS and CDR2 YFSETQ. The CDR3 spells CASSGKVAGSQETQYF. CDR3 nucleotide sequence: TGCGCCAGCAGCGGGAAAGTAGCGGGTTCCCAAGAGACCCAGTACTTC. The full variable domain, in which reference TRBV5-1 and TRBJ2-5 provide the parts outside the CDR3, is KAGVTQTPRYLIKTRGQQVTLSCSPISGHRSVSWYQQTPGQGLQFLFEYFSETQRNKGNFPGRFSGRQFSNSRSEMNVSTLELGDSALYLCASSGKVAGSQETQYFGPGTRLLVL.

The chain has TRBV2 and TRBJ2-7, with 10 bases fitting TRBD2. Looked up from germline, CDR1 is SNHLY and CDR2 is FYNNEI. The CDR3 loop spans 15 amino acids. V lost 6 bases and J lost 4; bases outside the gene matches: 9. The CDR3 nucleotides are TGTGCCAGCAGCCCTAAAGCGGGAGGGCCATACGAGCAGTACTTC. It translates to CASSPKAGGPYEQYF.

In this sample, this clone turned up a few times. The junction departs from germline at one end; a sequencing error may be responsible. The chain employs TRBV7-6 and TRBJ2-5; D possibly corresponds to TRBD1 (5 bases). Germline V gene data show CDR1 as SGHVS and CDR2 as FNYEAQ. CDR3 length: 13 amino acids. The CDR3 bases are TGTGCCAGCAGCTCAGGGATGCAAGCGACCCAGTACTTC. As protein: CASSSGMQATQYF.

The CDR3 nucleotides are TGCGCCAGCAGCTTGAGGACAGGGGGCACCAGGGAGCAGTACTTC. Encoded protein: CASSLRTGGTREQYF. The V gene is TRBV5-1, the J gene TRBJ2-7, with 11 positions matching TRBD1. Germline assignment: CDR1 SGHRS and CDR2 YFSETQ. V lost 1 base and J lost 7; bases outside the gene matches: 7. The CDR3 length is 15 residues.

The chain recombines TRBV9 with TRBJ1-2; D call uncertain. The CDR3 has 18 amino acids. Germline V gene sequence: CDR1 SGDLS, CDR2 YYNGEE. V lost 0 bases and J lost 1, with 19 bases in between. The CDR3 DNA reads TGTGCCAGCAGCGTAGGCGCCAGAGTAACCCAGGATAACTATGGCTACACCTTC. Protein: CASSVGARVTQDNYGYTF.

The chain links TRBV29-1 to TRBJ2-5; D is possibly TRBD2 (7 bases). CDR1 and CDR2 from the germline V gene are SQVTM and ANQGSEA. The CDR3 length is 12 residues. Trimming stripped 7 bases from V and 2 bases from J, with 11 bases between. The CDR3 here is CSAGGRQETQYF. CDR3 in DNA: TGCAGCGCGGGGGGCCGACAAGAGACCCAGTACTTC.

The chain's CDR3 is CASSGQGGNTGELFF. The CDR3 coding sequence is TGCGCCAGCAGCGGACAGGGGGGGAACACCGGGGAGCTGTTTTTT. The chain carries TRBV5-1 and TRBJ2-2; 10 bases map to TRBD1. The CDR3 consists of 15 residues. V shed 4 bases, J shed 1 base, and the junction held 1 base outside the gene matches. The V gene's germline CDR1 is SGHRS and CDR2 YFSETQ.